The TCR beta chain under discussion was sequenced for a study of beta chain features in type 1 diabetes. The authors reverse transcribed all of the isolated RNA, so sequencing captured expressed TCRB transcripts. The protocol was immunoSEQ multiplex PCR, while the TCRdb copy is restricted to in-frame clones and leaves out a portion. The sample consists of 240,000 or so clones, 27% of them appearing once. About this clone itself: Its target is unknown.

Whole-study results and caveats: Among patients with Type 1 diabetes, TCRB CDR3s were moderately but significantly shorter in every one of the four CD4+ subsets. Patients' naive, central memory and Treg TCRB repertoires seemed closer to one another than those of healthy donors.

Sequences were obtained from central memory CD4+ T cells from blood. The receptor was isolated from a man younger than 45 in good health.

CDR3 protein: CASSRGTSGSTDTQYF. CDR3 nucleotides: TGCGCCAGCAGCAGGGGGACTAGCGGCAGCACAGATACGCAGTATTTT. The chain has TRBV5-1 and TRBJ2-3; 11 bases align to TRBD2. Germline V gene lookup returns CDR1 SGHRS and CDR2 YFSETQ. The CDR3 totals 16 residues. V shed 4 bases, J shed 0 bases, and the junction held 4 bases outside the gene matches. Drawing the rest from reference TRBV5-1 and TRBJ2-3, the complete variable domain is KAGVTQTPRYLIKTRGQQVTLSCSPISGHRSVSWYQQTPGQGLQFLFEYFSETQRNKGNFPGRFSGRQFSNSRSEMNVSTLELGDSALYLCASSRGTSGSTDTQYFGPGTRLTVL.